The TCR beta chain under discussion was sequenced for a study of blood T cell repertoires in COVID-19. Whole-study context: Donors in the United States, Italy and Spain gave samples during acute or convalescent COVID-19. T cells, B-cell-depleted T cells, or PBMCs supplied cDNA or gDNA.

The CDR3 runs to 16 residues. Germline trimming cut 4 bases from V and 2 bases from J; bases unmatched to any gene: 10. CDR1 and CDR2 from the germline V gene are LGHNA and YNFKEQ. In its sample, this clone was seen once. As processed by the authors: Estimation of nucleated cell counts was performed using reference gene primer amplification. Libraries were prepared by immunoSEQ multiplex PCR; TCRdb keeps only in-frame clonotypes and omits some of them. The V and J calls and clone size are taken from that table; D and trimming were inferred from the DNA. Of about 300,000 clones in the sample, about 87% are singletons; the top ten hold approximately 7.2%.

The receptor comes from a woman aged 30 to 39 who had recovered from COVID-19. The sequenced sample was peripheral blood. The chain employs TRBV4-2 and TRBJ2-7; 8 bases are shared with TRBD2. As DNA, the CDR3 is TGTGCCAGCAGCCTATCTTTAGCGGGGAGCCCCTACGAGCAGTACTTC. Its translation: CASSLSLAGSPYEQYF.